What follows are 26 T cell receptor beta chains derived from one specimen sequenced in a study of blood T cell repertoires in COVID-19. Libraries were prepared by immunoSEQ multiplex PCR; TCRdb keeps only in-frame clonotypes and omits some of them. The sample includes about 270,000 clones, around 86% seen only once; the top ten take less than 15%. Sequencing used peripheral blood. Receptors were obtained from a human donor in a cohort sampled during active COVID-19.

The genes are TRBV28 and TRBJ1-2; D unresolved. The CDR3 length is 14 residues. Germline V CDR1 and CDR2: MDHEN, SYDVKM. Trimming left V 5 bases short and J 2 bases short, with 12 bases between. The CDR3, as DNA: TGTGCCAGCAGTCCCATGGACTGGAACTATGGCTACACCTTC. It specifies CASSPMDWNYGYTF.

This sequence joins TRBV7-9 and TRBJ2-3; a weak D match, TRBD2 (5 bases). V was pared by 1 base and J by 0 bases, with 5 bases between. CDR1 SEHNR and CDR2 FQNEAQ come from the germline V gene (reference sequence). The CDR3 loop spans 14 amino acids. The CDR3 region has the DNA TGTGCCAGCAGCTTAGAGCGGAGCACAGATACGCAGTATTTT. Amino acid sequence: CASSLERSTDTQYF.

The chain carries TRBV19 and TRBJ2-3; D remains unclear. The germline V and J ends were trimmed by 9 bases and 0 bases, with 16 bases remaining between them. Germline assignment: CDR1 LNHDA and CDR2 SQIVND (reference sequence). The CDR3 is made up of 15 amino acids. CDR3 amino acids: CASLPTVVSTDTQYF. DNA of the CDR3: TGTGCCAGCTTACCCACAGTAGTGAGCACAGATACGCAGTATTTT.

V is TRBV7-8 and J is TRBJ2-7; 12 bases match TRBD2. The length of the CDR3 is 16 residues. Trimming removed 3 bases from V and 4 bases from J; junction bases left unmatched: 7. Germline lookup yields CDR1 SGHVS and CDR2 FQNEAQ. CDR3 DNA sequence: TGTGCCAGCAGCTTTGGGGGGCTAGCGGGAGGGTACGAGCAGTACTTC. Translating gives CASSFGGLAGGYEQYF.

V and J are TRBV28 and TRBJ1-4; 9 bases map to TRBD1. Germline V CDR1 and CDR2: MDHEN, SYDVKM. V lost 5 bases and J lost 10; bases outside the gene matches: 11. The CDR3 totals 15 residues. Written as DNA, the CDR3 is TGTGCCAGCAGTCCCGGGACAGGGAGAGGTAGAAAACTGTTTTTT. Its protein product is CASSPGTGRGRKLFF. Combining the CDR3 with reference TRBV28 and TRBJ1-4 gives the whole variable domain DVKVTQSSRYLVKRTGEKVFLECVQDMDHENMFWYRQDPGLGLRLIYFSYDVKMKEKGDIPEGYSVSREKKERFSLILESASTNQTSMYLCASSPGTGRGRKLFFGSGTQLSVL.

The J gene is TRBJ1-1, the V gene TRBV19; no reliable D call. The length of the CDR3 is 16 residues. Germline V gene data show CDR1 as LNHDA and CDR2 as SQIVND (reference sequence). Trimming took off 2 bases at V and 0 bases at J, with 13 bases between the two ends. CDR3 sequence (DNA): TGTGCCAGTAGTATACCGTCCGGCCGGGTGAACACTGAAGCTTTCTTT. Protein: CASSIPSGRVNTEAFF.

Only one count was recorded for this clone. The chain is built from TRBV5-1 and TRBJ1-1, with 7 bases matching TRBD1. The junction had 6 bases not matched to a gene; V was cut back by 7 bases and J by 6 bases. The CDR3 covers 12 residues. Germline CDR1 SGHRS, CDR2 YFSETQ. The CDR3 DNA reads as TGCGCCAGCGCAGGGGGAAACGCTGAAGCTTTCTTT. It yields the protein CASAGGNAEAFF.

V is TRBV28 and J is TRBJ1-2; perhaps TRBD1 as D (5 bases). Germline CDR1 and CDR2: MDHEN and SYDVKM. V was clipped by 7 bases and J by 5 bases, with 17 bases between them. The CDR3 sequence is 14 residues long. The CDR3 coding sequence is TGTGCCAGCACCTCCATAGGGGAGGTTTATGGCTACACCTTC. It codes for CASTSIGEVYGYTF.

The gene calls are TRBV15 and TRBJ2-7; the D gene is possibly TRBD1 (5 bases). V was shortened by 1 base and J by 3 bases, with 10 bases between the two germline ends. This CDR3 spans 14 amino acids. Germline values: CDR1 LNHNV, CDR2 YYDKDF (reference sequence). The CDR3 region is CATSRVGANYEQYF. The CDR3 bases are TGTGCCACCAGCAGAGTAGGGGCGAACTACGAGCAGTACTTC.

This rearrangement joins TRBV2 to TRBJ2-7; tentative D call: TRBD2 (7 bases). This CDR3 is built from 13 residues. The V gene lost 8 bases and the J gene lost 4 bases, with 15 bases spanning the gap. From germline, CDR1 is SNHLY and CDR2 FYNNEI. The CDR3 DNA reads TGTGCCAGCGTCCGAGGGGGGGTATACGAGCAGTACTTC. Translated, it gives CASVRGGVYEQYF.

The V gene is TRBV3-1 (or the pseudogene TRBV3-2), the J gene TRBJ2-7; TRBD2 is a possible D gene (6 bases). CDR1 and CDR2 (germline): LGHDT, YNNKEL (reference sequence). This CDR3 contains 15 residues. V lost 1 base, J lost 6 bases, and 16 bases lay in between. The CDR3 protein is CASSQAGLAVSEQYF. The DNA for the CDR3 is TGTGCCAGCAGCCAAGCGGGTTTAGCGGTCAGCGAGCAGTACTTC.

J is TRBJ2-1 and V is TRBV18, with a possible D match to TRBD1 (6 bases). CDR3 length equals 15 residues. The germline gives CDR1 KGHSH, CDR2 LQKENI. With 1 base removed from V and 9 bases from J, the gap between germline ends came to 16 bases. CDR3 protein: CASSPQGQIAGEQFF. CDR3 sequence (DNA): TGTGCCAGCTCACCACAAGGACAGATAGCTGGTGAGCAGTTCTTC.

V is TRBV6-6 and J is TRBJ2-3; the D gene is possibly TRBD2 (5 bases). V was clipped by 4 bases and J by 2 bases, with 13 bases between them. The CDR3 has 15 amino acids. Germline CDR1 and CDR2: MNHNY and SVGAGI (reference sequence). This CDR3 reads CASSSTQRATDTQYF. Written as DNA, the CDR3 is TGTGCCAGCAGTTCCACCCAGAGGGCCACAGATACGCAGTATTTT.

The chain couples TRBV7-6 to TRBJ2-5; D perhaps matches TRBD2 (6 bases). V was pared by 0 bases and J by 7 bases, with 21 bases between. CDR3 size: 17 residues. Germline CDR1 SGHVS, CDR2 FNYEAQ. CDR3: CASSLAQTSSRLVTQYF. In DNA form, the CDR3 reads TGTGCCAGCAGCTTAGCGCAAACTAGCTCCCGTTTGGTGACCCAGTACTTC. Full variable domain (remainder filled in from reference TRBV7-6 and TRBJ2-5): GAGVSQSPRYKVTKRGQDVALRCDPISGHVSLYWYRQALGQGPEFLTYFNYEAQQDKSGLPNDRFSAERPEGSISTLTIQRTEQRDSAMYRCASSLAQTSSRLVTQYFGPGTRLLVL.

The chain employs TRBV11-2 and TRBJ1-2; 7 nucleotides align to TRBD1. V gave up 1 base and J gave up 6 bases; unmatched junction bases: 5. The CDR3 covers 14 residues. Germline CDR1 and CDR2: SGHAT and FQNNGV. CDR3 protein: CASSLGGRGDGYTF. CDR3 sequence (DNA): TGTGCCAGCAGCTTAGGAGGCAGGGGGGATGGCTACACCTTC.

J is TRBJ1-2 and V is TRBV6-4; no firm D call. This CDR3 spans 12 amino acids. Trimming took off 0 bases at V and 7 bases at J, with 6 bases between the two ends. Germline V gives CDR1 MRHNA, CDR2 SNTAGT. CDR3 DNA: TGTGCCAGCAGTGACTCGGGAGGTGGCTACACCTTC. Its translation: CASSDSGGGYTF.

The chain has TRBV27 and TRBJ2-1; 13 bases are a match to TRBD2. V was clipped by 5 bases and J by 4 bases; unmatched bases: 8. Per germline, CDR1 MNHEY and CDR2 SMNVEV (reference sequence). CDR3 size: 17 residues. In DNA, the CDR3 is TGTGCCAGCAGTCTCACTAGCGGGAGGGCCTCTTACAATGAGCAGTTCTTC. This gives the protein CASSLTSGRASYNEQFF.

This chain joins TRBV5-4 and TRBJ2-5; TRBD2 matches at 13 bases. Germline trimming cut 3 bases from V and 2 bases from J; bases unmatched to any gene: 7. Germline CDR1 is SGHNT and CDR2 is YYREEE (reference sequence). CDR3 length: 17 amino acids. This chain's CDR3 is CASSSVSGLAGQETQYF. DNA of the CDR3: TGTGCCAGCAGCTCCGTGTCGGGACTAGCGGGGCAAGAGACCCAGTACTTC.

The V gene is TRBV4-1, the J gene TRBJ1-5; 8 bases fit TRBD1. Germline V gene lookup returns CDR1 MGHRA and CDR2 YSYEKL. The ends lost 1 base at V and 6 bases at J; junction bases unmatched: 8. The CDR3 spans 16 residues. The CDR3: CASSQVQGAPSQPQHF. CDR3 sequence (DNA): TGCGCCAGCAGCCAAGTTCAGGGGGCGCCGAGTCAGCCCCAGCATTTT.

At least ten counts were recorded for this clone. V usage is TRBV9 and J usage is TRBJ1-4; TRBD1 is a possible D gene (5 bases). With 0 bases removed from V and 4 bases from J, the gap between germline ends came to 10 bases. CDR3 length equals 15 residues. Germline-derived CDR1 and CDR2 are SGDLS and YYNGEE. The chain's CDR3 is CASSVESGINEKLFF. The CDR3, as DNA: TGTGCCAGCAGCGTAGAATCAGGGATTAATGAAAAACTGTTTTTT.

The chain joins TRBV18 to TRBJ1-4, with D uncertain. The CDR3 runs to 13 residues. The V and J ends lost 2 bases and 5 bases respectively, with 6 bases between them. Germline V gene lookup returns CDR1 KGHSH and CDR2 LQKENI. The CDR3 sequence: CASSPSENEKLFF. CDR3 nucleotides: TGTGCCAGCTCACCATCGGAGAATGAAAAACTGTTTTTT.

This chain connects TRBV7-9 to TRBJ2-7; D perhaps matches TRBD1 (6 bases). The V gene's germline CDR1 is SEHNR and CDR2 FQNEAQ (reference sequence). This CDR3 is 15 amino acids long. The V end lost 3 bases, the J end lost 7 bases, and 19 bases lay between the germline ends. In nucleotides, the CDR3 is TGTGCCAGCAGCTTGGCGGCAGGGGACCTGGGTGAGCAGTACTTC. Translation: CASSLAAGDLGEQYF. The entire variable domain, with the rest obtained from reference TRBV7-9 and TRBJ2-7, is as follows: DTGVSQNPRHKITKRGQNVTFRCDPISEHNRLYWYRQTLGQGPEFLTYFQNEAQLEKSRLLSDRFSAERPKGSFSTLEIQRTEQGDSAMYLCASSLAAGDLGEQYFGPGTRLTVT.

V gene TRBV7-8 combines with J gene TRBJ2-5; TRBD1 agrees at 7 bases. The CDR3 sequence is 15 residues long. Germline loops: CDR1 SGHVS, CDR2 FQNEAQ. Losses at the gene ends were 8 bases for V and 4 bases for J; bases not matched to a gene: 13. Here the CDR3 DNA reads TGTGCCAGCCAAAGGACGACAGGGATGCGAGAGACCCAGTACTTC. Protein sequence: CASQRTTGMRETQYF.

The rearrangement links TRBV7-9 to TRBJ2-7, with TRBD2 as a possible D gene (6 bases). This CDR3 region has 13 residues. V gave up 5 bases and J gave up 8 bases, with 16 bases separating them. CDR1 is SEHNR and CDR2 is FQNEAQ in the germline V gene (reference sequence). The CDR3 DNA follows: TGTGCCAGCAGCGACCCGGGACTTGGAAAGCAGTACTTC. Encoded protein: CASSDPGLGKQYF.

This sequence joins TRBV11-2 and TRBJ2-1, with 8 positions matching TRBD2. V lost 1 base, J lost 14 bases, and 13 bases stayed unmatched. CDR3 length: 15 residues. Germline CDR1 SGHAT, CDR2 FQNNGV. The CDR3 region has the DNA TGTGCCAGCAGCTTAGTTCGGGGGGGCGGGAGCGCGGAGTTCTTC. This encodes CASSLVRGGGSAEFF. Supplemented by reference TRBV11-2 and TRBJ2-1, the full variable domain reads EAGVAQSPRYKIIEKRQSVAFWCNPISGHATLYWYQQILGQGPKLLIQFQNNGVVDDSQLPKDRFSAERLKGVDSTLKIQPAKLEDSAVYLCASSLVRGGGSAEFFGPGTRLTVL.

The J gene is TRBJ1-2, the V gene TRBV2; TRBD1 aligns across 9 bases. The CDR3 is made up of 15 amino acids. The germline V gene has CDR1 SNHLY and CDR2 FYNNEI. V gave up 3 bases and J gave up 4 bases; unmatched junction bases: 6. The CDR3 sequence: CASSDETGGPYGYTF. The CDR3 region has the DNA TGTGCCAGCAGTGATGAGACAGGGGGTCCCTATGGCTACACCTTC.